The entry that follows covers one T cell receptor (beta chain) sequence. These data originate in a study of blood T cell repertoires in COVID-19. Study context: Acute and convalescent COVID-19 samples came from the United States, Italy and Spain. T cells, B-cell-depleted T cells, or PBMCs supplied cDNA or gDNA.

The V gene's germline CDR1 is LGHNA and CDR2 YNFKEQ. The CDR3 sequence is 13 residues long. The V end lost 4 bases, the J end lost 3 bases, and 8 bases lay between the germline ends. Original methodology: How many nucleated cells were present was estimated from reference gene primer amplification. Measured with immunoSEQ multiplex PCR; TCRdb has only the in-frame clones, and not every one. The DNA gave D and trimming, while V, J and clone size come from that table. Found here are 100,000 or so clones, around 84% of them singletons; the top ten hold 4% to 5.5%. Source material: peripheral blood. This rearrangement joins TRBV4-2 to TRBJ2-3; D gene ambiguous. The TCR comes from a human donor in a cohort sampled during active COVID-19. In DNA form, the CDR3 reads TGTGCCAGCAGCCCCCACGAGACAGATACGCAGTATTTT. It is translated as CASSPHETDTQYF.